This T cell receptor beta chain came from a study of blood T cell repertoires in COVID-19. Across the study: Material from acute and convalescent COVID-19 was sourced from the United States, Italy and Spain. PBMCs, B-cell-depleted T cells, or T cells provided the cDNA or gDNA that made up the material.

Per the study methods: Estimation of nucleated cell counts was performed using reference gene primer amplification. The assay was immunoSEQ multiplex PCR, and TCRdb's table has in-frame clones only and misses some. That table furnishes V, J and clone size, whereas the DNA furnished D and trimming. The sample records 95,000 to 120,000 clones, approximately 81% being singletons. Trimming removed 0 bases from V and 9 bases from J; junction bases left unmatched: 8. Germline values: CDR1 SGHNT, CDR2 YYREEE (reference sequence). This CDR3 contains 16 residues. The source material was peripheral blood. The clonotype originates from a human donor in a cohort sampled during active COVID-19. The rearrangement links TRBV5-4 to TRBJ1-6, with TRBD1 matching over 8 bases. The CDR3 coding sequence is TGTGCCAGCAGCTTGGGGGAGGCAGGGGGCTCTTCACCCCTCCACTTT. It yields the protein CASSLGEAGGSSPLHF.